These 6 T cell receptor beta chains were all obtained from the same sample, sequenced in a study of PD-L1 blockade in urothelial cancer. Time point here: pretreatment peripheral blood. Clones were read by immunoSEQ multiplex PCR, and TCRdb kept only the in-frame ones, dropping some. The table lists around 86,000 clones, about 85% of them singletons. The sample consisted of PBMCs, taken around atezolizumab (anti-PD-L1) treatment. The source of these receptors is a man aged 40-49 years with urothelial cancer.

This clone was seen repeatedly, ten times or more. The chain uses TRBV6-1 and TRBJ1-1; unclear D gene. The germline CDR1 and CDR2 sequences are MNHNS and SASEGT. V lost 2 bases, J lost 0 bases, and 4 bases lay in between. The CDR3 has 13 residues. The CDR3 sequence is CASSETVNTEAFF. Here the CDR3 DNA reads TGTGCCAGCAGTGAAACGGTGAACACTGAAGCTTTCTTT.

The CDR3 sequence is CASSAQGSGTEAFF. The CDR3, as DNA: TGTGCCAGCAGTGCACAGGGTTCGGGGACTGAAGCTTTCTTT. The chain links TRBV2 to TRBJ1-1; D might be TRBD1 (6 bases). The CDR3 contains 14 residues. The germline gives CDR1 SNHLY, CDR2 FYNNEI. Trimming took 4 bases from V and 5 from J, leaving 14 bases between them.

The genes are TRBV5-6 and TRBJ2-1; 12 bases are a match to TRBD2. The CDR3 contains 16 residues. The germline CDR1 and CDR2 sequences are SGHDT and YYEEEE. With 6 bases clipped from V and 7 bases from J, the junction kept 11 bases outside the gene matches. CDR3 coding DNA: TGTGCCAGCATCTACTCCGGACTAGCGGGACATAATGAGCAGTTCTTC. Translation: CASIYSGLAGHNEQFF.

The DNA for the CDR3 is TGTGCCACTACGCTCAGGCCAGCGAACACCGGGGAGCTGTTTTTT. This translates into CATTLRPANTGELFF. The chain has TRBV2 and TRBJ2-2; D ambiguous. The CDR3 length is 15 residues. Germline CDR1 SNHLY, CDR2 FYNNEI. V lost 10 bases and J lost 0, with 15 bases in between.

The chain is built from TRBV27 and TRBJ2-1, with 10 positions matching TRBD2. This CDR3 region has 19 residues. The germline V gene encodes CDR1 MNHEY and CDR2 SMNVEV (reference sequence). V shed 4 bases and J 1 base; nucleotides not matched to a gene: 13. The CDR3 protein is CASSSPPLAGALSYNEQFF. DNA of the CDR3: TGTGCCAGCAGTTCCCCGCCTCTAGCGGGAGCCCTTTCCTACAATGAGCAGTTCTTC.

The rearrangement uses TRBV11-3 and TRBJ2-3; weak D call: TRBD2 (6 bases). The CDR3 covers 16 residues. Trimming took off 5 bases at V and 3 bases at J, with 18 bases between the two ends. Germline loops: CDR1 SGHNT, CDR2 YENEEA. The CDR3 loop is CASSETSLGMTDTQYF. The CDR3 coding sequence is TGTGCCAGCAGCGAGACTAGTTTGGGAATGACAGATACGCAGTATTTT.